Listed here are 6 T cell receptor beta chains from one sample, sequenced in a study of blood T cell repertoires in COVID-19. Measured with immunoSEQ multiplex PCR; TCRdb has only the in-frame clones, and not every one. The sample records roughly 140,000 clones, around 89% being singletons. Sequenced input: peripheral blood. These receptors were taken from a human donor in a cohort sampled during active COVID-19.

This rearrangement joins TRBV24-1 to TRBJ2-2; possible D gene TRBD2, 6 bases. V lost 3 bases, J lost 4 bases, and 14 bases lay in between. The germline V gene encodes CDR1 KGHDR and CDR2 SFDVKD. The CDR3 is 16 residues long. The DNA for the CDR3 is TGTGCCACCAGTGATCACCGCCGGGAGATCACCGGGGAGCTGTTTTTT. Amino acids: CATSDHRREITGELFF.

This clone occurred once. The gene calls are TRBV15 and TRBJ1-1; possibly TRBD1 for D (6 bases). Trimming cost V 1 base and J 3 bases, with 15 bases left between them. Germline lookup yields CDR1 LNHNV and CDR2 YYDKDF (reference sequence). The CDR3 has 16 amino acids. Written as DNA, the CDR3 is TGTGCCACCAGCAGAGGGGCACAGGGAGGGCACACTGAAGCTTTCTTT. It specifies CATSRGAQGGHTEAFF.

J is TRBJ1-1 and V is TRBV7-3; 7 nucleotides agree with TRBD1. This CDR3 region has 13 residues. Germline CDR1 reads SGHTA; CDR2 reads FQGTGA. With 5 bases clipped from V and 6 bases from J, the junction kept 6 bases outside the gene matches. The CDR3: CASSPRTGAEAFF. Here the CDR3 DNA reads TGTGCCAGCAGCCCTCGGACAGGCGCTGAAGCTTTCTTT.

The chain uses TRBV3-1 (or the pseudogene TRBV3-2) and TRBJ2-1, with D tentatively TRBD2 (7 bases). The CDR3 runs to 16 residues. The V gene's germline CDR1 is LGHDT and CDR2 YNNKEL (reference sequence). Deletions cut 3 bases from V and 4 bases from J, with 16 bases between. CDR3 protein: CASSQTGGGHYNEQFF. As DNA, the CDR3 is TGTGCCAGCAGCCAGACCGGCGGGGGCCATTACAATGAGCAGTTCTTC.

V usage is TRBV3-1 (or the pseudogene TRBV3-2) and J usage is TRBJ2-7; 11 bases line up with TRBD2. This CDR3 is built from 15 residues. The germline CDR1 and CDR2 sequences are LGHDT and YNNKEL (reference sequence). Trimming at V came to 4 bases and at J to 1 base, leaving 3 bases not matched to a gene. The CDR3: CASSPSGGFSYEQYF. CDR3 DNA: TGTGCCAGCAGCCCTAGCGGGGGGTTTTCCTACGAGCAGTACTTC.

The CDR3 region is CASSHGGPVGTEAFF. DNA of the CDR3: TGTGCCAGTAGCCATGGGGGCCCCGTAGGTACTGAAGCTTTCTTT. The chain uses TRBV19 and TRBJ1-1; a possible D gene is TRBD1 (6 bases). Trimming left V 6 bases short and J 5 bases short, with 19 bases between. The germline V gene encodes CDR1 LNHDA and CDR2 SQIVND (reference sequence). The CDR3 sequence is 15 residues long.